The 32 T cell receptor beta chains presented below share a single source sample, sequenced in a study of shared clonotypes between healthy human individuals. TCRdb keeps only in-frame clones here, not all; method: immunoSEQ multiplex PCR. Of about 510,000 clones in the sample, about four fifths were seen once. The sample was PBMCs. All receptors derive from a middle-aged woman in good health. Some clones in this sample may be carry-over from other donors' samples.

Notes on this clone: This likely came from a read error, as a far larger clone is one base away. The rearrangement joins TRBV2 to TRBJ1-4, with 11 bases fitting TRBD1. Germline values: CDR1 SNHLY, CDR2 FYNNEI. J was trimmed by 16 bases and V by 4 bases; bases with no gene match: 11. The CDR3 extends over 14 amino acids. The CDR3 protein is CASSADTGTGGRFF. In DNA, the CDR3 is TGTGCCAGCAGTGCCGACACCGGGACAGGGGGGAGGTTTTTT.

Written as DNA, the CDR3 is TGTGCCAGCAGTTACCGGACAGGGGGCTTGTACTTC. Translating gives CASSYRTGGLYF. The chain recombines TRBV6-5 with TRBJ2-7; 11 nucleotides agree with TRBD1. In germline, CDR1 is MNHEY, CDR2 SVGAGI. The V and J ends lost 2 bases and 12 bases, in that order; junction bases with no gene match: 3. This CDR3 is built from 12 residues.

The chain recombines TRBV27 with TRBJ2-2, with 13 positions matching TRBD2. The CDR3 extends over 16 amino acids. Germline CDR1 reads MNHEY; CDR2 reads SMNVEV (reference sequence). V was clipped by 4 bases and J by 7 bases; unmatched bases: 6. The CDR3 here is CASSSGTSGIRGELFF. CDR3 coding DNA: TGTGCCAGCAGTTCCGGGACTAGCGGGATTCGCGGGGAGCTGTTTTTT.

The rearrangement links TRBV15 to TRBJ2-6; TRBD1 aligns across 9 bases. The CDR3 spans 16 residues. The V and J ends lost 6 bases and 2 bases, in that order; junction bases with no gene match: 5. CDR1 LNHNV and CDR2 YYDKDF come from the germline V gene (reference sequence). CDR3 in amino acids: CATRPTGGTGANVLTF. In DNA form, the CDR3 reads TGTGCCACCAGGCCGACAGGGGGTACTGGGGCCAACGTCCTGACTTTC.

CDR3 loop: CASSTGLFYEQYF. Written as DNA, the CDR3 is TGTGCCAGCAGCACGGGACTATTCTACGAGCAGTACTTC. The chain uses TRBV7-2 and TRBJ2-7, with 7 bases lining up with TRBD2. The J segment lost 3 bases and the V segment lost 5 bases, leaving 4 bases of the junction unmatched. This CDR3 has 13 amino acids. CDR1 is SGHTA and CDR2 is FQGNSA in the germline V gene.

The CDR3 spells CASSPLGLGNSYEQYF. CDR3 sequence (DNA): TGTGCCAGCTCACCACTGGGACTAGGTAACTCCTACGAGCAGTACTTC. The V and J genes are TRBV18 and TRBJ2-7; TRBD2 agrees at 8 bases. Germline V gives CDR1 KGHSH, CDR2 LQKENI. Unmatched junction bases numbered 5, after V lost 1 base and J lost 0 bases. This CDR3 has 16 amino acids.

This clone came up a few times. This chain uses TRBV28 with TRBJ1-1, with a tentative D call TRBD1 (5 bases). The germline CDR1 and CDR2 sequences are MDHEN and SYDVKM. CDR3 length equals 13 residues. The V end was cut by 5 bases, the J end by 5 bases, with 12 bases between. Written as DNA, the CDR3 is TGTGCCAGCAGTCCGGGACCCAGGACTGAAGCTTTCTTT. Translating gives CASSPGPRTEAFF.

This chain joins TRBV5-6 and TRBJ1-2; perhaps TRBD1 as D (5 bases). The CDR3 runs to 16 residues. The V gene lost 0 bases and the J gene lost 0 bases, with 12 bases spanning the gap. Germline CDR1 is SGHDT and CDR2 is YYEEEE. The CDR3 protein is CASSLGALGANYGYTF. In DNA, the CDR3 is TGTGCCAGCAGCTTGGGGGCCCTAGGGGCTAACTATGGCTACACCTTC.

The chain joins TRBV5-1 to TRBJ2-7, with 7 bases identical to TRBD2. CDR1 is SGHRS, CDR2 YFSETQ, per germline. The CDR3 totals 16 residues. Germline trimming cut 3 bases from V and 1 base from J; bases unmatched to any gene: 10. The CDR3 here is CASSSIGTTNSYEQYF. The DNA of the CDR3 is TGCGCCAGCAGCTCTATAGGGACTACTAATTCCTACGAGCAGTACTTC.

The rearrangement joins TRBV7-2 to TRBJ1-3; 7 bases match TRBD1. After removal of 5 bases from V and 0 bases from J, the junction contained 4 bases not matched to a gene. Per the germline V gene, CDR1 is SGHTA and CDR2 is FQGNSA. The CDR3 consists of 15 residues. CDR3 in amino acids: CASSRGQSSGNTIYF. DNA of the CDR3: TGTGCCAGCAGCCGGGGACAGAGCTCTGGAAACACCATATATTTT.

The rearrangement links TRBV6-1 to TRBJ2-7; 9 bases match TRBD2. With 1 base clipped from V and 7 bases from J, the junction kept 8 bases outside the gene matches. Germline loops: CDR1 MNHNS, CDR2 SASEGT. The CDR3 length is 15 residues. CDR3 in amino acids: CASSEVREGQGEQYF. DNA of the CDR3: TGTGCCAGCAGTGAAGTGCGGGAGGGCCAGGGGGAGCAGTACTTC.

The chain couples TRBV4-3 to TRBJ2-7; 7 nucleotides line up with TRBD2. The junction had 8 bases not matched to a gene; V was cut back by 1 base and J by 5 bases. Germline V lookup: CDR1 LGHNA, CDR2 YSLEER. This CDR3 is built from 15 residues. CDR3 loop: CASSQVLAVENEQYF. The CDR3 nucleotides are TGCGCCAGCAGCCAAGTGCTAGCGGTGGAGAACGAGCAGTACTTC.

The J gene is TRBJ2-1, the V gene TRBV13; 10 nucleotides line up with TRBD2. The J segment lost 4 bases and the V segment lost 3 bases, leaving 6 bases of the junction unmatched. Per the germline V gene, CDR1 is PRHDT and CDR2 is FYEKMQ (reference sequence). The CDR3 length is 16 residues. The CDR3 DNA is TGTGCCAGCAGCTTTCTAGCGGGAGAGGTTTACAATGAGCAGTTCTTC. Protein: CASSFLAGEVYNEQFF. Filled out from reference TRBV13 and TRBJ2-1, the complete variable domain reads AAGVIQSPRHLIKEKRETATLKCYPIPRHDTVYWYQQGPGQDPQFLISFYEKMQSDKGSIPDRFSAQQFSDYHSELNMSSLELGDSALYFCASSFLAGEVYNEQFFGPGTRLTVL.

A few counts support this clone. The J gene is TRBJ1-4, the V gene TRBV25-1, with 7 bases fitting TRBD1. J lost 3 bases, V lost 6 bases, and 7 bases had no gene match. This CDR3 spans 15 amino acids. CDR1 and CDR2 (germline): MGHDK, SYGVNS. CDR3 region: CASRDTGTANEKLFF. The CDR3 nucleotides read TGTGCCAGCAGGGACACCGGGACAGCTAATGAAAAACTGTTTTTT.

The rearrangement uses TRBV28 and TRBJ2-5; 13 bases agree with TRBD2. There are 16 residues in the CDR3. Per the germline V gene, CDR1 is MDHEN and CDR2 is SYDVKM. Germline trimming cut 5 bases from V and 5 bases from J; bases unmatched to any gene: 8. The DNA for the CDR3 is TGTGCCAGCAGTCCCGGACTAGCGGGAGTTTTCGAGACCCAGTACTTC. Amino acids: CASSPGLAGVFETQYF.

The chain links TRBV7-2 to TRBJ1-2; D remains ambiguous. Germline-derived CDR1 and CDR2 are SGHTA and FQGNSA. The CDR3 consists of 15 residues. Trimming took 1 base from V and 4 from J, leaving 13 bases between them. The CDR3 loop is CASSLGWAGGYGYTF. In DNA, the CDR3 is TGTGCCAGCAGCTTAGGGTGGGCAGGCGGCTATGGCTACACCTTC.

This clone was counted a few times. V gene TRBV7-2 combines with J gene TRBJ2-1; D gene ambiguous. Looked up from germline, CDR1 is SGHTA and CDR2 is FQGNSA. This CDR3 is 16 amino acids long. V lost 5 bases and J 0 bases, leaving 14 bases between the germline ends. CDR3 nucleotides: TGTGCCAGCAGCCCCGCCGGATACTACTCCTACAATGAGCAGTTCTTC. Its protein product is CASSPAGYYSYNEQFF.

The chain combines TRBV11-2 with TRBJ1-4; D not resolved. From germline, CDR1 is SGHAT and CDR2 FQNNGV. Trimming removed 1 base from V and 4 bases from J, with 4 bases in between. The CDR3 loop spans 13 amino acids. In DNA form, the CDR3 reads TGTGCCAGCAGCTTAGGGGTTAATGAAAAACTGTTTTTT. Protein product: CASSLGVNEKLFF.

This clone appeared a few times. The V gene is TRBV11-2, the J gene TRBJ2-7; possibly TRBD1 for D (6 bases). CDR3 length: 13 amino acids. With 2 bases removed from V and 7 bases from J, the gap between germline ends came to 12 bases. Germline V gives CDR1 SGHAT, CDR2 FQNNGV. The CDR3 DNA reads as TGTGCCAGCAGCTTAAACAGGGTGGGGGAGCAGTACTTC. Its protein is CASSLNRVGEQYF. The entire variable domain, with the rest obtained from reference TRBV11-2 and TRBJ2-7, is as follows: EAGVAQSPRYKIIEKRQSVAFWCNPISGHATLYWYQQILGQGPKLLIQFQNNGVVDDSQLPKDRFSAERLKGVDSTLKIQPAKLEDSAVYLCASSLNRVGEQYFGPGTRLTVT.

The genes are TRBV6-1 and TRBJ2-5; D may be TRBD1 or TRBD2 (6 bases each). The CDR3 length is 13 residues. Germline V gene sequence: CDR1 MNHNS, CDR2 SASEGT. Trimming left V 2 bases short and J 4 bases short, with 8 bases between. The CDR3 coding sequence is TGTGCCAGCAGTGAAACGGGGGCAGAGACCCAGTACTTC. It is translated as CASSETGAETQYF.

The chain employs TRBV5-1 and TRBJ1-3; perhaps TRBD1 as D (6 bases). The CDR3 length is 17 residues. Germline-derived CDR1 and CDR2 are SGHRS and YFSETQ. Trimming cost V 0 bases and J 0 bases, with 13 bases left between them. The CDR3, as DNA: TGCGCCAGCAGCTTGGTAGGGGGTTCAAGCTCTGGAAACACCATATATTTT. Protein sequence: CASSLVGGSSSGNTIYF.

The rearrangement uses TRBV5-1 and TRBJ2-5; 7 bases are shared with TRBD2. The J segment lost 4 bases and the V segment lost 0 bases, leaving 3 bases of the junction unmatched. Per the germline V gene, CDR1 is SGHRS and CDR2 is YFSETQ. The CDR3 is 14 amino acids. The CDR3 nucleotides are TGCGCCAGCAGCTTGGAGCGGGGATTAGAGACCCAGTACTTC. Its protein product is CASSLERGLETQYF.

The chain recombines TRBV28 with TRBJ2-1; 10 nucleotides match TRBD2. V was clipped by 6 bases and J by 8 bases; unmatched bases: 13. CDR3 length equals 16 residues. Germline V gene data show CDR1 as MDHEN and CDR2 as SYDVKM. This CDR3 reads CASRPHSGRHLDEQFF. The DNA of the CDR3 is TGTGCCAGCAGACCCCATAGCGGGAGGCACCTCGATGAGCAGTTCTTC.

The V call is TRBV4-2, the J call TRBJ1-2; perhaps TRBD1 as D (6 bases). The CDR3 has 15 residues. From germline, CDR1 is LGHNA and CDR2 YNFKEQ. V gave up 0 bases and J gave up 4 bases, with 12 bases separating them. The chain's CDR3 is CASSQDRGGGYGYTF. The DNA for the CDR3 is TGTGCCAGCAGCCAAGATCGGGGGGGCGGCTATGGCTACACCTTC.

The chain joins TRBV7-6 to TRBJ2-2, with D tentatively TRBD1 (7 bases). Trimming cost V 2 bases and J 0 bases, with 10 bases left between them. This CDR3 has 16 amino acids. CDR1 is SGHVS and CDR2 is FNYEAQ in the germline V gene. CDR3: CASSLTRGANTGELFF. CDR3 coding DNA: TGTGCCAGCAGCTTAACCAGGGGGGCGAACACCGGGGAGCTGTTTTTT.

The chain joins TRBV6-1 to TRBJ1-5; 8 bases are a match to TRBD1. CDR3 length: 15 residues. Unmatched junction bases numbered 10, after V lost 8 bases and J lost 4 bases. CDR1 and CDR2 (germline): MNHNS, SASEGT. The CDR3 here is CASLQGALSNQPQHF. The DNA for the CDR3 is TGTGCCAGCCTCCAGGGGGCGCTTTCTAATCAGCCCCAGCATTTT.

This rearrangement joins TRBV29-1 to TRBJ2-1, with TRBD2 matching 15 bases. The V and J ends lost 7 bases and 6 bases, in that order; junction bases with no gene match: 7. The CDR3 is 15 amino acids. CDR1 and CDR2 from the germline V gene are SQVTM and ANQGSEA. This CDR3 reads CSADGTSGRLNEQFF. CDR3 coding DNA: TGCAGCGCCGACGGGACTAGCGGGAGGCTCAATGAGCAGTTCTTC.

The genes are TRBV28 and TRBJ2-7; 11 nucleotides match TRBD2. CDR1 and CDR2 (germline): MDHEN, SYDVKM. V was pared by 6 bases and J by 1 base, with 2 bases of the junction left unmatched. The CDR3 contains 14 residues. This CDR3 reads CASSRLAGSYEQYF. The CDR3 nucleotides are TGTGCCAGCAGCAGACTAGCGGGATCCTACGAGCAGTACTTC. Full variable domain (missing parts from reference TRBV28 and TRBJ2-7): DVKVTQSSRYLVKRTGEKVFLECVQDMDHENMFWYRQDPGLGLRLIYFSYDVKMKEKGDIPEGYSVSREKKERFSLILESASTNQTSMYLCASSRLAGSYEQYFGPGTRLTVT.

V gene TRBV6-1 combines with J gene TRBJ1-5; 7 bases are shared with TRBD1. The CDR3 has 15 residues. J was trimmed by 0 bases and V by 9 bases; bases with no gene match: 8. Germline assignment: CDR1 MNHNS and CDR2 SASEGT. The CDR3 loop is CASKQGLNSNQPQHF. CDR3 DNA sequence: TGTGCCAGTAAACAGGGGTTAAATAGCAATCAGCCCCAGCATTTT.

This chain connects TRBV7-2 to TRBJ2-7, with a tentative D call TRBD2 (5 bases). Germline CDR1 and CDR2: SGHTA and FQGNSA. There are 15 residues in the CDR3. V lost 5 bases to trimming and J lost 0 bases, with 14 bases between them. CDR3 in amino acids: CASSEIAYSSYEQYF. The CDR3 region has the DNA TGTGCCAGCAGCGAGATAGCGTATAGCTCCTACGAGCAGTACTTC.

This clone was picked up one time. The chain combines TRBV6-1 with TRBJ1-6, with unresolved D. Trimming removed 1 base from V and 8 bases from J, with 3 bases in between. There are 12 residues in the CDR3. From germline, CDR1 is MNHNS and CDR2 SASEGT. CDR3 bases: TGTGCCAGCAGTGAAGGGGATTCACCCCTCCACTTT. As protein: CASSEGDSPLHF.

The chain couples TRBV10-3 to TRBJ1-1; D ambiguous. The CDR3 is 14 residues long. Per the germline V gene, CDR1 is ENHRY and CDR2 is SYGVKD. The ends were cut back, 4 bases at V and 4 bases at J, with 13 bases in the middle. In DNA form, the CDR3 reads TGTGCCATCAGTGGAACCCTGGGAACCACTGAAGCTTTCTTT. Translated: CAISGTLGTTEAFF.